This entry lists 21 T cell receptor beta chains sequenced from one sample in a study of a mutant IDH1 vaccine in newly diagnosed glioma. Time point denoted: week 11, during vaccination. Each dose of the vaccine consisted of 300 ug of mutant IDH1 20-mer peptide, with topical imiquimod. The repertoire was sequenced with immunoSEQ multiplex PCR; TCRdb's copy has only in-frame clones and lacks some. The sample consists of approximately 110,000 clones, around 90% of them appearing once. Their antigens remain unidentified. This specimen was PBMCs, taken from a glioma patient whose treatment included an IDH1 peptide vaccine. The receptor set was obtained from a woman in her 50s with glioma.

A word on this clone: At the DNA level, this CDR3 is encoded by other sequences in the same sample as well. The chain recombines TRBV18 with TRBJ2-5, with a tentative D call TRBD1 (6 bases). Trimming removed 0 bases from V and 5 bases from J, with 10 bases in between. CDR3 length: 14 amino acids. Germline V gene lookup returns CDR1 KGHSH and CDR2 LQKENI. The CDR3: CASSPPGQGETQYF. The CDR3 DNA follows: TGTGCCAGCTCACCACCGGGGCAGGGGGAGACCCAGTACTTC. The full variable domain, with the rest looked up from reference TRBV18 and TRBJ2-5, is NAGVMQNPRHLVRRRGQEARLRCSPMKGHSHVYWYRQLPEEGLKFMVYLQKENIIDESGMPKERFSAEFPKEGPSILRIQQVVRGDSAAYFCASSPPGQGETQYFGPGTRLLVL.

The chain combines TRBV10-1 with TRBJ2-3, with D unclear. Trimming pared 2 bases from V and 1 base from J, leaving 10 bases between. This CDR3 is built from 15 residues. CDR1 is WNHNN and CDR2 is SYGVQD in the germline V gene (reference sequence). CDR3 region: CASSEGRLGTDTQYF. The CDR3, as DNA: TGCGCCAGCAGTGAGGGCAGACTGGGCACAGATACGCAGTATTTT.

The genes are TRBV12-2 and TRBJ2-1; the table gives TRBD2 as D, unverified against the DNA. TRBV12-2 is a pseudogene. The CDR3 covers 21 residues. The CDR3: CASRSLFRDTLRLAGYNEQFF. DNA of the CDR3: TGTGCAAGTCGTTCCCTATTCCGGGACACACTCAGACTAGCGGGATACAATGAGCAGTTCTTC.

This clone was detected a few times. The V and J genes are TRBV9 and TRBJ1-2; 8 nucleotides align to TRBD1. After removal of 3 bases from V and 0 bases from J, the junction contained 13 bases not matched to a gene. The CDR3 spans 18 residues. Germline V gene data show CDR1 as SGDLS and CDR2 as YYNGEE. As DNA, the CDR3 is TGTGCCAGCAGCGCACCATCCGGGACAGGCCTAGCTAACTATGGCTACACCTTC. Its translation: CASSAPSGTGLANYGYTF.

V gene TRBV9 combines with J gene TRBJ2-5, with 8 bases aligning to TRBD2. The CDR3 consists of 15 residues. V was pared by 4 bases and J by 5 bases, with 10 bases of the junction left unmatched. The V gene's germline CDR1 is SGDLS and CDR2 YYNGEE. The DNA for the CDR3 is TGTGCCAGCAGCTCGAGGACTAGCCCCTGGGAGACCCAGTACTTC. It encodes CASSSRTSPWETQYF. Full variable domain (rest looked up from reference TRBV9 and TRBJ2-5): DSGVTQTPKHLITATGQRVTLRCSPRSGDLSVYWYQQSLDQGLQFLIQYYNGEERAKGNILERFSAQQFPDLHSELNLSSLELGDSALYFCASSSRTSPWETQYFGPGTRLLVL.

This clone was observed a few times. CDR3 amino acids: CASSQDRGTEAFF. The CDR3, as DNA: TGCGCCAGCAGCCAAGACAGGGGCACTGAAGCTTTCTTT. The chain carries TRBV4-1 and TRBJ1-1, with D perhaps matching TRBD1 (6 bases). V was trimmed by 0 bases and J by 4 bases, leaving 6 bases between them. CDR3 length: 13 residues. Germline CDR1 is MGHRA and CDR2 is YSYEKL.

The V gene is TRBV7-9, the J gene TRBJ2-3, with 11 bases identical to TRBD2. Per the germline V gene, CDR1 is SEHNR and CDR2 is FQNEAQ (reference sequence). The V and J ends lost 5 bases and 2 bases, in that order; junction bases with no gene match: 6. The CDR3 has 16 amino acids. The CDR3 region is CASSPRTSGPTDTQYF. The CDR3 nucleotides are TGTGCCAGCAGCCCGCGGACTAGCGGGCCCACAGATACGCAGTATTTT. The entire variable domain, with the rest obtained from reference TRBV7-9 and TRBJ2-3, is as follows: DTGVSQNPRHKITKRGQNVTFRCDPISEHNRLYWYRQTLGQGPEFLTYFQNEAQLEKSRLLSDRFSAERPKGSFSTLEIQRTEQGDSAMYLCASSPRTSGPTDTQYFGPGTRLTVL.

In regard to this clone: One end of the junction fails to match germline, which may point to a read error. This CDR3 reads CAISGGAGANTEAFF. CDR3 bases: TGTGCCATCAGTGGTGGGGCAGGGGCAAACACTGAAGCTTTCTTT. The chain couples TRBV6-5 to TRBJ1-1, with D possibly being TRBD1 (6 bases). The CDR3 is 15 residues long. Looked up from germline, CDR1 is MNHEY and CDR2 is SVGAGI.

CDR3 sequence reads: CASSEGQGNEKLFF. The DNA for the CDR3 is TGTGCCAGCAGTGAAGGACAGGGTAATGAAAAACTGTTTTTT. V is TRBV2 and J is TRBJ1-4, with 7 bases matching TRBD1. The CDR3 has 14 residues. J lost 4 bases, V lost 1 base, and 0 bases had no gene match. Germline V gives CDR1 SNHLY, CDR2 FYNNEI.

The chain carries TRBV28 and TRBJ1-2, with 8 bases matching TRBD1. The CDR3 runs 15 residues. V trimming: 4 bases; J trimming: 2 bases; junction bases outside the gene matches: 6. Germline V gives CDR1 MDHEN, CDR2 SYDVKM. The CDR3 nucleotides are TGTGCCAGCAGTTCCCCTAGGACAGGGAACTATGGCTACACCTTC. This translates into CASSSPRTGNYGYTF.

V usage is TRBV19 and J usage is TRBJ1-1; D is perhaps TRBD1 (5 bases). V was pared by 1 base and J by 4 bases, with 13 bases between. The CDR3 runs 15 residues. Germline V gene lookup returns CDR1 LNHDA and CDR2 SQIVND (reference sequence). The CDR3 loop is CASSIGGEGGTEAFF. Here the CDR3 DNA reads TGTGCCAGTAGTATAGGGGGGGAGGGAGGCACTGAAGCTTTCTTT.

This clone has just one count. The chain uses TRBV28 and TRBJ2-3; no definite D call. The length of the CDR3 is 13 residues. V lost 6 bases, J lost 10 bases, and 17 bases lay in between. Germline V gene lookup returns CDR1 MDHEN and CDR2 SYDVKM. The CDR3 is CASSLPRLLAQYF. The CDR3 DNA is TGTGCCAGCAGCCTACCTCGTCTCCTGGCGCAGTATTTT.

This sequence joins TRBV15 and TRBJ2-7; TRBD2 agrees at 9 bases. The length of the CDR3 is 15 residues. V shed 1 base and J 2 bases; nucleotides not matched to a gene: 3. Germline V gives CDR1 LNHNV, CDR2 YYDKDF (reference sequence). The CDR3 sequence: CATSRGTSVTYEQYF. The CDR3 bases are TGTGCCACCAGCAGAGGGACTAGCGTAACCTACGAGCAGTACTTC.

The chain carries TRBV29-1 and TRBJ1-5; the D is unclear. Germline V gene sequence: CDR1 SQVTM, CDR2 ANQGSEA. Trimming cost V 5 bases and J 2 bases, with 7 bases left between them. The CDR3 spans 12 residues. The CDR3 bases are TGCAGCGTTAGGGAGGGCAATCAGCCCCAGCATTTT. Its translation is CSVREGNQPQHF.

The V call is TRBV19, the J call TRBJ1-2; D is ambiguous. Trimming left V 6 bases short and J 5 bases short, with 10 bases between. Germline lookup yields CDR1 LNHDA and CDR2 SQIVND (reference sequence). This CDR3 has 12 amino acids. In nucleotides, the CDR3 is TGTGCCAGTAGCGCCGGACCGTATGGCTACACCTTC. As protein: CASSAGPYGYTF.

The chain's CDR3 is CASSLSFNGYYEQYF. The DNA of the CDR3 is TGTGCCAGCAGTTTGTCTTTTAATGGCTACTACGAGCAGTACTTC. The chain couples TRBV27 to TRBJ2-7, with D uncertain. Looked up from germline, CDR1 is MNHEY and CDR2 is SMNVEV (reference sequence). Trimming removed 3 bases at V and 3 bases at J, with 15 bases between. This CDR3 has 15 residues.

V gene TRBV23-1 combines with J gene TRBJ2-7, with 7 nucleotides matching TRBD2. TRBV23-1 is an ORF, and what it does is uncertain. The CDR3 runs 17 residues. V lost 6 bases and J lost 9; bases outside the gene matches: 23. The CDR3 DNA sequence: TGCGCCAGCAGGACCCCAAGGGAGGGCCCCCCTCCCACCGGGCAGTACTTC. This encodes CASRTPREGPPPTGQYF.

J is TRBJ2-3 and V is TRBV10-3; D possibly corresponds to TRBD1 (5 bases). Germline lookup yields CDR1 ENHRY and CDR2 SYGVKD. This CDR3 comprises 13 residues. The ends were cut back, 0 bases at V and 4 bases at J, with 5 bases in the middle. CDR3 sequence (DNA): TGTGCCATCAGTGAGTCAGGGGCAGATACGCAGTATTTT. Protein sequence: CAISESGADTQYF.

Notes on this clone: The same CDR3 is also encoded by other DNA sequences in this sample. V is TRBV9 and J is TRBJ2-1, with a tentative D call TRBD2 (6 bases). Trimming shortened V by 0 bases and J by 8 bases, and 6 bases separated the two germline ends. The CDR3 is 12 residues long. CDR1 is SGDLS and CDR2 is YYNGEE in the germline V gene. The CDR3, as DNA: TGTGCCAGCAGCGTAGGGGGGGATGAGCAGTTCTTC. It translates to CASSVGGDEQFF.

For this clone: The junction departs from the called germline gene at one end, perhaps through a read error. The V and J genes are TRBV7-9 and TRBJ1-1; TRBD1 agrees at 11 bases. Germline values: CDR1 SEHNR, CDR2 FQNEAQ (reference sequence). CDR3 length: 15 amino acids. The CDR3 DNA follows: TGTGCCGGCAGCCTAAGGGGGACAGGGGGAACTGAAGCTTTCTTT. Encoded protein: CAGSLRGTGGTEAFF.

V gene TRBV5-1 combines with J gene TRBJ2-1; D is unclear. Per germline, CDR1 SGHRS and CDR2 YFSETQ. Trimming took 0 bases from V and 12 from J, leaving 10 bases between them. The length of the CDR3 is 12 residues. This CDR3 reads CASSLAGIPQFF. In DNA, the CDR3 is TGCGCCAGCAGCTTGGCTGGCATCCCGCAGTTCTTC.